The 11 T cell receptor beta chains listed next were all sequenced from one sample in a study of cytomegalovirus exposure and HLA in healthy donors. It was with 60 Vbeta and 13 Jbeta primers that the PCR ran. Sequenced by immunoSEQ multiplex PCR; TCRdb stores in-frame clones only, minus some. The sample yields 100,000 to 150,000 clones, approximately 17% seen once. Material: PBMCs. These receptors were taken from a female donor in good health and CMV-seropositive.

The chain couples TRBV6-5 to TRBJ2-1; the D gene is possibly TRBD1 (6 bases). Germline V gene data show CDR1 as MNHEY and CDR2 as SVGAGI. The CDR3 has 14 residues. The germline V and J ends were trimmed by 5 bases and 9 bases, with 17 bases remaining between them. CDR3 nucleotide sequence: TGTGCCAGCAGTGTGATGGGGGCGTACGGTGAGCAGTTCTTC. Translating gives CASSVMGAYGEQFF.

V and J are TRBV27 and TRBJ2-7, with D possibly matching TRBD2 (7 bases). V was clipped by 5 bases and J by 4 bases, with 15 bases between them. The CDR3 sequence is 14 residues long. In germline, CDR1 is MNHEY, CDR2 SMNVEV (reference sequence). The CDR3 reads CASSPGGQFYEQYF. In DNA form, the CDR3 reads TGTGCCAGCAGTCCGGGAGGACAGTTTTACGAGCAGTACTTC.

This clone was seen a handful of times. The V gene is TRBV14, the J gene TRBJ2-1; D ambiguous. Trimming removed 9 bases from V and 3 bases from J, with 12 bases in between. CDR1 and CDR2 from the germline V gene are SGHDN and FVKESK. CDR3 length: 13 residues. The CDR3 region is CARSLVSYNEQFF. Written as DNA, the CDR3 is TGTGCCAGAAGTTTAGTAAGCTACAATGAGCAGTTCTTC.

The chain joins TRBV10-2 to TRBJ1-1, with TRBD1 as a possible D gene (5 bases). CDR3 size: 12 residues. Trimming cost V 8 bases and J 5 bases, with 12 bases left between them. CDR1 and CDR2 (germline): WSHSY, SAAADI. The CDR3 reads CASVLGGTEAFF. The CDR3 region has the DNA TGCGCCAGCGTTCTGGGGGGGACTGAAGCTTTCTTT.

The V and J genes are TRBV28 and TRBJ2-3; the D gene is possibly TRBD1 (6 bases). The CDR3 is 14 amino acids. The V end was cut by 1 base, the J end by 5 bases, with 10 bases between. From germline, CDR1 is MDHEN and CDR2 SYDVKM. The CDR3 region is CASSLYPRGDTQYF. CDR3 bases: TGTGCCAGCAGTTTATATCCCAGGGGAGATACGCAGTATTTT. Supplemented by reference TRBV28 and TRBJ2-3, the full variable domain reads DVKVTQSSRYLVKRTGEKVFLECVQDMDHENMFWYRQDPGLGLRLIYFSYDVKMKEKGDIPEGYSVSREKKERFSLILESASTNQTSMYLCASSLYPRGDTQYFGPGTRLTVL.

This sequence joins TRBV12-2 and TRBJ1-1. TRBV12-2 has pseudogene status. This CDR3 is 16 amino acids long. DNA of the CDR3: TGTGCAAGTCGCCCGAAGCCCCACGGGAACGACACTGAAGCTTTCTTT. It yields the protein CASRPKPHGNDTEAFF.

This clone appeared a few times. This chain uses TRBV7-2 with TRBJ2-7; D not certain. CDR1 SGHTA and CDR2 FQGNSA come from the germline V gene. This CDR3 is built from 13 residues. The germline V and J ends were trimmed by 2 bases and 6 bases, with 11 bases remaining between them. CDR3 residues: CASSLRYNSEQYF. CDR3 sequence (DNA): TGTGCCAGCAGCTTACGCTATAACAGCGAGCAGTACTTC.

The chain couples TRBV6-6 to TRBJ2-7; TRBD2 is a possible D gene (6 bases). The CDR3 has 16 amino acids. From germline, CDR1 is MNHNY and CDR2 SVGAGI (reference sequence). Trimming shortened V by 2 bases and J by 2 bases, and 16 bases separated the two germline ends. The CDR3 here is CASSYDPGDLPYEQYF. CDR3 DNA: TGTGCCAGCAGTTACGACCCGGGGGACCTCCCCTACGAGCAGTACTTC.

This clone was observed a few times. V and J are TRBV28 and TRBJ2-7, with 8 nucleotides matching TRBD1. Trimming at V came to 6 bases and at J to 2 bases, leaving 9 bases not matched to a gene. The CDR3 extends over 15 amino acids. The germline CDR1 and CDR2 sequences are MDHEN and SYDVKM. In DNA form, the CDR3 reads TGTGCCAGCAGGTATAGACAGGGGAGGACCTACGAGCAGTACTTC. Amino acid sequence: CASRYRQGRTYEQYF.

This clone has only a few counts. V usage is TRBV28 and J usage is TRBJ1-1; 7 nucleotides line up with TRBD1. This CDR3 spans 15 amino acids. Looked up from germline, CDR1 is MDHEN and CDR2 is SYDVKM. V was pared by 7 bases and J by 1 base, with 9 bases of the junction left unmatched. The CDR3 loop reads CASNRHRGPNTEAFF. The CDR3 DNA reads TGTGCCAGCAACAGACACAGGGGCCCGAACACTGAAGCTTTCTTT.

CDR3 region: CASRTDRASYEQYF. CDR3 nucleotides: TGTGCCAGCAGGACCGACAGGGCTTCCTACGAGCAGTACTTC. The chain joins TRBV6-5 to TRBJ2-7; 7 bases are shared with TRBD1. J was trimmed by 1 base and V by 6 bases; bases with no gene match: 6. This CDR3 has 14 amino acids. Germline CDR1 is MNHEY and CDR2 is SVGAGI.